Sequencing of this TCR beta chain was carried out in a study of blood T cells in healthy people across ages. The total RNA that was extracted per sample amounted to at least 5 micrograms. A second PCR, run for about 7 to 11 cycles, used a sample-barcoded 5' primer plus a J-beta primer mix. Each cDNA was tagged by a template-switch adaptor containing 12 random nucleotides. TCRdb re-analysed the 5' RACE reads in MiXCR, keeping a single row per CDR3 protein. Among 1.5 million to 2 million distinct CDR3 sequences, approximately 50% were seen once, and the ten largest hold 2.1%. Sequencing used blood. This TCR came from a woman in her forties in good health.

CDR3 in DNA: TGTGCCAGCTCACTAAGACAGTTGCCTAACTATGGCTACACCTTC. It specifies CASSLRQLPNYGYTF. The chain couples TRBV18 to TRBJ1-2; D may be TRBD1 (5 bases). Germline CDR1 is KGHSH and CDR2 is LQKENI. V was cut by 4 bases and J by 0 bases, with 12 bases left in between. The CDR3 loop spans 15 amino acids.